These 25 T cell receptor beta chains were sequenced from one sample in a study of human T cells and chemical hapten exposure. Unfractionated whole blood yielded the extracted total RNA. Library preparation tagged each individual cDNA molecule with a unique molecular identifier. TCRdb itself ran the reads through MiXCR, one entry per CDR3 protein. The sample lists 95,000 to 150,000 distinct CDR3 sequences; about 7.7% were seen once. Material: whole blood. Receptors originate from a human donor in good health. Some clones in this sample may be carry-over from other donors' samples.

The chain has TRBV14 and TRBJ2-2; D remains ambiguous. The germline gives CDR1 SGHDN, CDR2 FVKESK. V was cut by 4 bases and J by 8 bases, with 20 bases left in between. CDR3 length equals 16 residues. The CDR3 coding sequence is TGTGCCAGCAGCCGAGACATGGGTGAACCATTTGGGGAGCTGTTTTTT. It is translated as CASSRDMGEPFGELFF.

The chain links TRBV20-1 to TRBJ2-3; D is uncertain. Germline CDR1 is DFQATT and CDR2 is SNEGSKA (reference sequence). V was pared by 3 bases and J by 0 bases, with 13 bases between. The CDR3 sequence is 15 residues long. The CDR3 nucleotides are TGCAGTGCTAGGAGGCTACGAAGTAGCACAGATACGCAGTATTTT. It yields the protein CSARRLRSSTDTQYF.

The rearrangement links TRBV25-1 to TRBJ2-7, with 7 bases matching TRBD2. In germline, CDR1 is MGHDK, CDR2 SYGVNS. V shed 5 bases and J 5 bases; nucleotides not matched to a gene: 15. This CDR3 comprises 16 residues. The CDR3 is CASSSPLRGSSDEQYF. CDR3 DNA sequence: TGTGCCAGCAGTAGTCCCCTCCGCGGGAGTAGCGACGAGCAGTACTTC.

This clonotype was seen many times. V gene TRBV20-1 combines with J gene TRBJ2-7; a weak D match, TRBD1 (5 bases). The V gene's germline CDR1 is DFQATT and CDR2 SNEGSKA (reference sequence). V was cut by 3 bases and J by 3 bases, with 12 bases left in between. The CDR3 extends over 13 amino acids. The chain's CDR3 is CSASRAGFYEQYF. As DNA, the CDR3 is TGCAGTGCTAGTAGGGCAGGGTTCTACGAGCAGTACTTC.

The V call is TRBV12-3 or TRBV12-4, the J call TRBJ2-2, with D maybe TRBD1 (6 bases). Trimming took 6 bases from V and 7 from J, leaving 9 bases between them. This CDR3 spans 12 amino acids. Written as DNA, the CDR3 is TGTGCCAGCAGGAAAGGGGGCGGGGAGCTGTTTTTT. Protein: CASRKGGGELFF.

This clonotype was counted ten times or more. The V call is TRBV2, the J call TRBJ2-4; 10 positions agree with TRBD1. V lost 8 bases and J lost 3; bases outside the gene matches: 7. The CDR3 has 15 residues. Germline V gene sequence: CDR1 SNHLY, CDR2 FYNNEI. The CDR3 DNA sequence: TGTGCCAGCGGGGGGACAGGGGCCCTCAAAAACATTCAGTACTTC. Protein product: CASGGTGALKNIQYF.

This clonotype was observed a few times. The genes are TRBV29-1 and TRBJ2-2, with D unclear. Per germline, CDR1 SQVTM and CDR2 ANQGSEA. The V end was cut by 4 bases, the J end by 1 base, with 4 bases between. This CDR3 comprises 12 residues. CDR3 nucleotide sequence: TGCAGCGTTGCGGGGAACACCGGGGAGCTGTTTTTT. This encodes CSVAGNTGELFF.

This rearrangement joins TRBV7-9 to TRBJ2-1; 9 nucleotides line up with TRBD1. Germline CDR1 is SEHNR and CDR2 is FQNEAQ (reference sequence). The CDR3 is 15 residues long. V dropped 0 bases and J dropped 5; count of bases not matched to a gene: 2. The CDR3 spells CASSLAGQGNNEQFF. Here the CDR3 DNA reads TGTGCCAGCAGCTTAGCGGGACAGGGCAACAATGAGCAGTTCTTC. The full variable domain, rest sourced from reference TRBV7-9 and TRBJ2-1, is DTGVSQNPRHKITKRGQNVTFRCDPISEHNRLYWYRQTLGQGPEFLTYFQNEAQLEKSRLLSDRFSAERPKGSFSTLEIQRTEQGDSAMYLCASSLAGQGNNEQFFGPGTRLTVL.

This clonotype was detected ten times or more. As DNA, the CDR3 is TGTGCCAGCAGCCCTCCTCTCGACAGAGTGAACACTGAAGCTTTCTTT. Translation gives CASSPPLDRVNTEAFF. The J gene is TRBJ1-1, the V gene TRBV5-5; D perhaps matches TRBD1 (5 bases). From germline, CDR1 is SGHKS and CDR2 YYEKEE (reference sequence). Trimming cost V 4 bases and J 0 bases, with 16 bases left between them. This CDR3 has 16 amino acids.

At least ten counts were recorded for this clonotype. CDR3 amino acids: CASSRGQSSNQPQHF. DNA of the CDR3: TGTGCCAGCAGCCGGGGACAGTCTAGCAATCAGCCCCAGCATTTT. The V and J genes are TRBV7-2 and TRBJ1-5; 7 positions match TRBD1. Trimming took 5 bases from V and 0 from J; bases not matched to a gene: 4. The CDR3 contains 15 residues. CDR1 is SGHTA, CDR2 FQGNSA, per germline.

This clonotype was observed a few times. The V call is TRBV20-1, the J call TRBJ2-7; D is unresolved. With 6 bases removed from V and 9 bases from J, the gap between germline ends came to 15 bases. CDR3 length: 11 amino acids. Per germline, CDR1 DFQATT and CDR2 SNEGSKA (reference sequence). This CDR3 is CSAPTLKGQYF. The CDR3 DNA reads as TGCAGTGCCCCCACCCTTAAAGGGCAGTACTTC.

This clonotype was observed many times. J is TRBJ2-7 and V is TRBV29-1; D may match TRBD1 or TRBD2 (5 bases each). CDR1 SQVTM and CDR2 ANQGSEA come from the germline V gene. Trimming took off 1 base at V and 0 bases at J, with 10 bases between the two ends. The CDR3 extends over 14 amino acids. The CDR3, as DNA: TGCAGCGTTGAAGCTTACGGGGCCTCCTACGAGCAGTACTTC. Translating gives CSVEAYGASYEQYF.

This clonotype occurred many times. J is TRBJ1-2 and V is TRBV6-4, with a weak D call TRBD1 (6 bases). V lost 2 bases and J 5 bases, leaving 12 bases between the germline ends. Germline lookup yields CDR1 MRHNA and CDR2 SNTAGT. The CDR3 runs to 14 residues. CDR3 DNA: TGTGCCAGCAGTGACCCTGACAGGATTTATGGCTACACCTTC. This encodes CASSDPDRIYGYTF.

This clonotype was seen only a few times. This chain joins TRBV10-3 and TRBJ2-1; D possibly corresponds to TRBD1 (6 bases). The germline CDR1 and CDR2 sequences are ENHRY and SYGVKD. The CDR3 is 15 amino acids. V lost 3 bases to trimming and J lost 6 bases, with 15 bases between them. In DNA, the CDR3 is TGTGCCATCAGTGACAGGGGCAATGTCGGCAATGAGCAGTTCTTC. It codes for CAISDRGNVGNEQFF.

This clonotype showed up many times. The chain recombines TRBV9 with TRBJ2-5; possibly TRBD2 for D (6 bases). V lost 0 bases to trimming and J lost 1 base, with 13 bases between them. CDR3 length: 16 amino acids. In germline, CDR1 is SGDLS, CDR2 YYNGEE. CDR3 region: CASSVAGGEFQETQYF. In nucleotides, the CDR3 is TGTGCCAGCAGCGTAGCTGGCGGGGAATTCCAAGAGACCCAGTACTTC. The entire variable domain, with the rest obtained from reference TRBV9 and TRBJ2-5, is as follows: DSGVTQTPKHLITATGQRVTLRCSPRSGDLSVYWYQQSLDQGLQFLIQYYNGEERAKGNILERFSAQQFPDLHSELNLSSLELGDSALYFCASSVAGGEFQETQYFGPGTRLLVL.

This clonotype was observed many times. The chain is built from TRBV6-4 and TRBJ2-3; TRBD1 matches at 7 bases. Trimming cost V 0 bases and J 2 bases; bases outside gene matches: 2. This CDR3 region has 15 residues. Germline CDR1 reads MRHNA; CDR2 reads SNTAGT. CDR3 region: CASSDSTGHTDTQYF. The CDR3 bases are TGTGCCAGCAGTGACTCGACAGGGCACACAGATACGCAGTATTTT.

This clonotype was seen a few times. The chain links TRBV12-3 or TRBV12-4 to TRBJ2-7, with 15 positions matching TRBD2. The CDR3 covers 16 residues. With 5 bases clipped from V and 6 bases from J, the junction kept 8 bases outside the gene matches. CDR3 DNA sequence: TGTGCCAGCAGTCCCGGACTAGCGGGAGGGTTTCGCGAGCAGTACTTC. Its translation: CASSPGLAGGFREQYF.

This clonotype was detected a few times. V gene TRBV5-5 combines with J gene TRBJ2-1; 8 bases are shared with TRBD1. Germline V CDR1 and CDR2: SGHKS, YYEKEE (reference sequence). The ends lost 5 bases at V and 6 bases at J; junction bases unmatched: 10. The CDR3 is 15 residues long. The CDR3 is CASSLGQGVGNEQFF. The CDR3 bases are TGTGCCAGCAGTCTAGGACAGGGTGTCGGCAATGAGCAGTTCTTC. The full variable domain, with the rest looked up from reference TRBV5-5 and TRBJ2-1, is DAGVTQSPTHLIKTRGQQVTLRCSPISGHKSVSWYQQVLGQGPQFIFQYYEKEERGRGNFPDRFSARQFPNYSSELNVNALLLGDSALYLCASSLGQGVGNEQFFGPGTRLTVL.

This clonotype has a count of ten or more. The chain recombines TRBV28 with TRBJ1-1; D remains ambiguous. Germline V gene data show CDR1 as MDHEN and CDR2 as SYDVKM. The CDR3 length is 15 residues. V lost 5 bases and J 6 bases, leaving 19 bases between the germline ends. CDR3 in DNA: TGTGCCAGCAGTCCTAGACCGGGGAGGTTCCCTGAAGCTTTCTTT. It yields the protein CASSPRPGRFPEAFF. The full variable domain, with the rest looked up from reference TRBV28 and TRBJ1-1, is DVKVTQSSRYLVKRTGEKVFLECVQDMDHENMFWYRQDPGLGLRLIYFSYDVKMKEKGDIPEGYSVSREKKERFSLILESASTNQTSMYLCASSPRPGRFPEAFFGQGTRLTVV.

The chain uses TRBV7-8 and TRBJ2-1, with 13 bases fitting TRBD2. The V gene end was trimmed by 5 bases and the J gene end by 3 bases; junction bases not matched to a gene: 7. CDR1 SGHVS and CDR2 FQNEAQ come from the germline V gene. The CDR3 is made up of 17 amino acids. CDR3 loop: CASSPGLAGDVYNEQFF. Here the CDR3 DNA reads TGTGCCAGCAGCCCAGGACTAGCGGGAGACGTCTACAATGAGCAGTTCTTC. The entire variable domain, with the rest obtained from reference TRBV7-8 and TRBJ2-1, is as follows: GAGVSQSPRYKVAKRGQDVALRCDPISGHVSLFWYQQALGQGPEFLTYFQNEAQLDKSGLPSDRFFAERPEGSVSTLKIQRTQQEDSAVYLCASSPGLAGDVYNEQFFGPGTRLTVL.

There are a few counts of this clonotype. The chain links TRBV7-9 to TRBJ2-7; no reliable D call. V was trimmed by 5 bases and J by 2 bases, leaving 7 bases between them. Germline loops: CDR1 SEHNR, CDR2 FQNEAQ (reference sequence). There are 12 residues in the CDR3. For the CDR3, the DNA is TGTGCCAGCAGCGGCGATACCTACGAGCAGTACTTC. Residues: CASSGDTYEQYF. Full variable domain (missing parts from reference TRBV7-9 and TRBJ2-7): DTGVSQNPRHKITKRGQNVTFRCDPISEHNRLYWYRQTLGQGPEFLTYFQNEAQLEKSRLLSDRFSAERPKGSFSTLEIQRTEQGDSAMYLCASSGDTYEQYFGPGTRLTVT.

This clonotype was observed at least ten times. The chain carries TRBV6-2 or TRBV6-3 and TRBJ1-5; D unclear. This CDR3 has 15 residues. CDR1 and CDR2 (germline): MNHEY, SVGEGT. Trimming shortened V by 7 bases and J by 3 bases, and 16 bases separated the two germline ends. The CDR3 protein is CASTALRLINQPQHF. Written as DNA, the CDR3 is TGTGCCAGCACTGCGCTCCGCTTAATCAATCAGCCCCAGCATTTT.

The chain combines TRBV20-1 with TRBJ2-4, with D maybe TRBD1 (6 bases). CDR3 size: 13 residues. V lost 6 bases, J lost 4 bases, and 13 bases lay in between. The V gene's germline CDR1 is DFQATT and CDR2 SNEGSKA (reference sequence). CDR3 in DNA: TGCAGTGCCACCCAGGGGTTTAAAAACATTCAGTACTTC. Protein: CSATQGFKNIQYF.

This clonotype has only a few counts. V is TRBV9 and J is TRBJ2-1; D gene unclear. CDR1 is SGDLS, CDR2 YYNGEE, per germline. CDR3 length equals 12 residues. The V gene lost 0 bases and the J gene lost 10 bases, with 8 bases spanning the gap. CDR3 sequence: CASSVAGAEQFF. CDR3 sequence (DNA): TGTGCCAGCAGCGTAGCGGGCGCCGAGCAGTTCTTC.

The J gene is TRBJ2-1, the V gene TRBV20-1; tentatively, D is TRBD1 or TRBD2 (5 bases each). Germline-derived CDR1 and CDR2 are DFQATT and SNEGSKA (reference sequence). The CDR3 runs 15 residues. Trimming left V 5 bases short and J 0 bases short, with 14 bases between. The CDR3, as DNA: TGCAGTGCTCCGGGACGGACGGACTCCTACAATGAGCAGTTCTTC. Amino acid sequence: CSAPGRTDSYNEQFF.